The 16 T cell receptor beta chains presented below share a single source sample, sequenced in a study of molecular identifiers for immune sequencing clone quantification. TCRdb used MiXCR to reprocess the PCR reads, holding one entry per CDR3 protein. This sample yields approximately 500,000 distinct CDR3 sequences, of which under 30% are seen a single time; around 0.78% belongs to the top ten. Sequencing was carried out using naive CD8+ T cells from blood, with Jurkat cell RNA spiked in. Indicated subset: FACS-sorted CD8+CD4-CCR7+CD45RA+ naive T cells. These TCRs come from a human donor in good health. Some libraries in this study had Jurkat cell RNA spiked in.

This chain joins TRBV3-1 and TRBJ1-4; D not certain. V lost 2 bases to trimming and J lost 4 bases, with 11 bases between them. The CDR3 runs 15 residues. CDR1 and CDR2 from the germline V gene are LGHDT and YNNKEL (reference sequence). The CDR3 sequence is CASSQNPEYNEKLFF. CDR3 DNA sequence: TGTGCCAGCAGCCAAAACCCGGAATATAATGAAAAACTGTTTTTT.

This clonotype was observed a handful of times. This chain links TRBV19 with TRBJ1-5, with a possible D match to TRBD1 (5 bases). Germline CDR1 reads LNHDA; CDR2 reads SQIVND (reference sequence). V lost 5 bases to trimming and J lost 7 bases, with 18 bases between them. The CDR3 extends over 15 amino acids. The CDR3 is CASSVGSRGFQPQHF. The CDR3 region has the DNA TGTGCCAGTAGTGTGGGATCAAGGGGCTTCCAGCCCCAGCATTTT.

This clonotype was seen many times. V usage is TRBV9 and J usage is TRBJ2-3, with TRBD2 matching over 11 bases. Germline V gene data show CDR1 as SGDLS and CDR2 as YYNGEE. The junction had 6 bases not matched to a gene; V was cut back by 0 bases and J by 3 bases. CDR3 length: 17 amino acids. CDR3 nucleotide sequence: TGTGCCAGCAGCGTAGCCCTCAGGACTAGCGGGACAGATACGCAGTATTTT. This encodes CASSVALRTSGTDTQYF.

The rearrangement uses TRBV4-3 and TRBJ2-2; no firm D call. The ends were cut back, 0 bases at V and 3 bases at J, with 14 bases in the middle. Looked up from germline, CDR1 is LGHNA and CDR2 is YSLEER. The CDR3 length is 17 residues. The CDR3 protein is CASSQDFPDTYTGELFF. CDR3 sequence (DNA): TGCGCCAGCAGCCAAGATTTCCCAGACACGTACACCGGGGAGCTGTTTTTT.

This clonotype was picked up one time. This rearrangement joins TRBV9 to TRBJ1-4; possibly TRBD1 for D (6 bases). V was shortened by 3 bases and J by 5 bases, with 11 bases between the two germline ends. Germline loops: CDR1 SGDLS, CDR2 YYNGEE. The CDR3 is 14 amino acids. CDR3 coding DNA: TGTGCCAGCAGCGCAGGCAGGGGCAATGAAAAACTGTTTTTT. Residues: CASSAGRGNEKLFF. The full variable domain, with the rest looked up from reference TRBV9 and TRBJ1-4, is DSGVTQTPKHLITATGQRVTLRCSPRSGDLSVYWYQQSLDQGLQFLIQYYNGEERAKGNILERFSAQQFPDLHSELNLSSLELGDSALYFCASSAGRGNEKLFFGSGTQLSVL.

In this sample, this clonotype turned up many times. The V and J genes are TRBV7-6 and TRBJ2-3, with 10 bases that match TRBD2. J lost 4 bases, V lost 4 bases, and 11 bases had no gene match. This CDR3 has 17 amino acids. Looked up from germline, CDR1 is SGHVS and CDR2 is FNYEAQ. The CDR3 coding sequence is TGTGCCAGCAGCTACCCCAGGAGCGGGGGGGCCTCAGATACGCAGTATTTT. It codes for CASSYPRSGGASDTQYF.

This clonotype was counted a few times. The rearrangement joins TRBV10-2 to TRBJ1-1; tentative D call: TRBD1 (5 bases). Germline CDR1 is WSHSY and CDR2 is SAAADI. V lost 0 bases and J 1 base, leaving 21 bases between the germline ends. There are 19 residues in the CDR3. CDR3 loop: CASSESFRAADEWNTEAFF. CDR3 in DNA: TGCGCCAGCAGTGAGTCGTTCAGGGCGGCGGACGAATGGAACACTGAAGCTTTCTTT.

V and J are TRBV27 and TRBJ1-6; no reliable D call. CDR1 is MNHEY, CDR2 SMNVEV, per germline (reference sequence). Deletions cut 5 bases from V and 5 bases from J, with 10 bases between. This CDR3 is 14 amino acids long. The DNA for the CDR3 is TGTGCCAGCAGTCCGGCCGGCCATAATTCACCCCTCCACTTT. Residues: CASSPAGHNSPLHF.

This clonotype was counted many times. The chain couples TRBV5-1 to TRBJ1-1; 7 positions agree with TRBD1. The trim removed 0 bases at V and 5 bases at J, leaving 4 bases unmatched. The CDR3 loop spans 14 amino acids. The germline gives CDR1 SGHRS, CDR2 YFSETQ. CDR3 DNA: TGCGCCAGCAGCTTGGACAGGGGAAATACTGAAGCTTTCTTT. This codes for CASSLDRGNTEAFF.

The gene calls are TRBV5-5 and TRBJ2-7; TRBD1 agrees at 9 bases. After removal of 3 bases from V and 7 bases from J, the junction contained 5 bases not matched to a gene. The CDR3 covers 13 residues. Germline CDR1 reads SGHKS; CDR2 reads YYEKEE (reference sequence). The CDR3 DNA is TGTGCCAGCAGCTATACAGGGGGCATGGAGCAGTACTTC. It codes for CASSYTGGMEQYF.

The CDR3 DNA reads TGTGCCTGGAGCCTCGGCGTGACATTCGGTGAAAAACTGTTTTTT. Translation gives CAWSLGVTFGEKLFF. This chain connects TRBV30 to TRBJ1-4; no reliable D call. V shed 3 bases and J shed 7 bases, with 18 bases lying between them. CDR1 is GTSNPN and CDR2 is SVGIG in the germline V gene (reference sequence). This CDR3 has 15 residues.

This clonotype appeared a few times. The chain links TRBV9 to TRBJ1-1; D is perhaps TRBD1 (6 bases). This CDR3 region has 14 residues. The germline V gene has CDR1 SGDLS and CDR2 YYNGEE. V was clipped by 0 bases and J by 3 bases, with 9 bases between them. CDR3 nucleotide sequence: TGTGCCAGCAGCGTAGGGGGGGCGGACACTGAAGCTTTCTTT. Its translation is CASSVGGADTEAFF.

This clonotype showed up just a few times. The chain recombines TRBV6-2 or TRBV6-3 with TRBJ2-3, with 7 nucleotides matching TRBD2. The CDR3 has 15 amino acids. CDR1 MNHEY and CDR2 SVGEGT come from the germline V gene. Trimming cost V 7 bases and J 2 bases; bases outside gene matches: 9. The CDR3 sequence is CASMSREFTTDTQYF. The CDR3 DNA reads TGTGCCAGCATGTCGCGGGAGTTCACCACAGATACGCAGTATTTT.

The chain combines TRBV21-1 with TRBJ1-4; the table's D gene call, TRBD1, was not cross checked with the DNA. TRBV21-1 is a pseudogene segment. This CDR3 has 16 residues. CDR3 bases: TGTGCCAGCAGCGAGCGACAGGGGGCAGTTCGGGAAAAACTGTTTTTT. Translated: CASSERQGAVREKLFF.

Comment on this clonotype: A read error may be the cause here, since a much bigger clone is one base away. The chain couples TRBV4-3 to TRBJ1-1; D not certain. V lost 0 bases, J lost 5 bases, and 13 bases lay in between. The CDR3 is 15 residues long. Germline CDR1 LGHNA, CDR2 YSLEER. This chain's CDR3 is CASSQDKELGTEAFF. CDR3 bases: TGCGCCAGCAGCCAAGACAAGGAGCTGGGGACTGAAGCTTTCTTT.

This clonotype was counted between two and nine times. The V call is TRBV12-3 or TRBV12-4, the J call TRBJ1-2; possibly TRBD1 for D (5 bases). V was cut by 2 bases and J by 8 bases, with 24 bases left in between. This CDR3 region has 17 residues. The CDR3 loop reads CASSLSSRRGRLKGYTF. The DNA of the CDR3 is TGTGCCAGCAGTTTATCCTCCCGTAGGGGCCGTTTGAAGGGCTACACCTTC.